This T cell receptor (beta chain) was observed in a study of control samples from healthy donors and cancer patients. Sequencing used immunoSEQ multiplex PCR; TCRdb keeps in-frame clones, though not all of them. The sample includes 150,000 to 200,000 clones, 90% to 95% of them seen just once. The germline CDR1 and CDR2 sequences are LNHDA and SQIVND (reference sequence). The CDR3 totals 16 residues. V shed 9 bases, J shed 5 bases, and the junction held 15 bases outside the gene matches. The rearrangement uses TRBV19 and TRBJ2-1; 8 bases are shared with TRBD2. The sequencing sample was made of blood. The clonotype was recovered from a man aged 25 to 40 in good health. The CDR3 region is CASHGGGLAEDNEQFF. CDR3 DNA: TGTGCCAGCCACGGGGGGGGGCTAGCAGAAGACAATGAGCAGTTCTTC.